The next 30 T cell receptor beta chains were all read from a single sample in a study of blood T cell repertoires in COVID-19. Assay used: immunoSEQ multiplex PCR; TCRdb lists only in-frame clones, some missing. The sample has approximately 260,000 clones; almost 90% are singletons. The specimen was peripheral blood. The receptors here all came from a woman aged 55-70 years with COVID-19, enrolled during active disease.

The chain uses TRBV13 and TRBJ2-7; tentatively, D is TRBD1 (5 bases). The germline gives CDR1 PRHDT, CDR2 FYEKMQ (reference sequence). The CDR3 is made up of 13 amino acids. Trimming removed 5 bases from V and 6 bases from J, with 14 bases in between. The DNA for the CDR3 is TGTGCCAGCAGCAGGCAGGGTATCCGCGAGCAGTACTTC. Amino acids: CASSRQGIREQYF.

This chain uses TRBV4-3 with TRBJ1-2; D is unresolved. Trimming took off 2 bases at V and 2 bases at J, with 3 bases between the two ends. The germline V gene has CDR1 LGHNA and CDR2 YSLEER. The CDR3 has 12 residues. This CDR3 is CASSQQNYGYTF. The CDR3 nucleotides read TGCGCCAGCAGCCAACAGAACTATGGCTACACCTTC.

The gene calls are TRBV9 and TRBJ2-5, with 8 bases that match TRBD2. The CDR3 is made up of 16 amino acids. J was trimmed by 0 bases and V by 0 bases; bases with no gene match: 4. Germline V gene sequence: CDR1 SGDLS, CDR2 YYNGEE. The CDR3 DNA is TGTGCCAGCAGCGTAGTATCGGGGGGGTACCAAGAGACCCAGTACTTC. This encodes CASSVVSGGYQETQYF.

V usage is TRBV4-3 and J usage is TRBJ2-3, with 11 bases lining up with TRBD2. The V gene's germline CDR1 is LGHNA and CDR2 YSLEER. V was pared by 1 base and J by 2 bases, with 2 bases of the junction left unmatched. This CDR3 has 16 amino acids. CDR3 bases: TGCGCCAGCAGCCAAGGACTAGCGGGGTTCACAGATACGCAGTATTTT. It specifies CASSQGLAGFTDTQYF.

The V and J genes are TRBV14 and TRBJ1-5; D not certain. V shed 1 base and J shed 5 bases, with 6 bases lying between them. This CDR3 region has 13 residues. Germline V gene lookup returns CDR1 SGHDN and CDR2 FVKESK. CDR3 sequence: CASSQGRHQPQHF. The CDR3 bases are TGTGCCAGCAGCCAAGGGAGACATCAGCCCCAGCATTTT.

The chain has TRBV5-1 and TRBJ1-1; D gene ambiguous. V dropped 4 bases and J dropped 0 bases, with 16 bases sitting between them. The germline CDR1 and CDR2 sequences are SGHRS and YFSETQ. CDR3 length: 16 amino acids. The CDR3 spells CASSPKLQSVNTEAFF. In nucleotides, the CDR3 is TGCGCCAGCAGCCCAAAATTACAGAGTGTGAACACTGAAGCTTTCTTT.

This clone was seen just once. The chain's CDR3 is CASSLPPGQGADYGYTF. Written as DNA, the CDR3 is TGTGCCAGCAGCCTCCCCCCCGGACAGGGGGCGGACTATGGCTACACCTTC. V gene TRBV5-4 combines with J gene TRBJ1-2; 11 nucleotides line up with TRBD1. CDR3 size: 17 residues. From germline, CDR1 is SGHNT and CDR2 YYREEE (reference sequence). V was pared by 4 bases and J by 3 bases, with 11 bases of the junction left unmatched.

The CDR3 is CASSIRGRMNTEAFF. Here the CDR3 DNA reads TGTGCCAGTAGTATAAGGGGCCGCATGAACACTGAAGCTTTCTTT. V gene TRBV19 combines with J gene TRBJ1-1, with a tentative D call TRBD1 (5 bases). CDR3 size: 15 residues. V lost 2 bases to trimming and J lost 0 bases, with 10 bases between them. Germline CDR1 reads LNHDA; CDR2 reads SQIVND (reference sequence).

The V and J genes are TRBV30 and TRBJ2-1, with TRBD1 identical over 12 bases. The V and J ends lost 1 base and 6 bases, in that order; junction bases with no gene match: 13. The germline V gene encodes CDR1 GTSNPN and CDR2 SVGIG (reference sequence). The CDR3 is 18 amino acids. CDR3 in amino acids: CAWSAGTGGATTSNEQFF. The CDR3 DNA is TGTGCCTGGAGTGCCGGGACAGGGGGCGCAACTACCTCCAATGAGCAGTTCTTC.

This chain connects TRBV4-3 to TRBJ2-2, with D uncertain. Germline values: CDR1 LGHNA, CDR2 YSLEER. This CDR3 comprises 15 residues. The V and J ends lost 0 bases and 5 bases respectively, with 10 bases between them. Written as DNA, the CDR3 is TGCGCCAGCAGCCAAGAACGCGCTCGAACCGGGGAGCTGTTTTTT. Its translation: CASSQERARTGELFF.

The genes are TRBV9 and TRBJ2-3; 9 nucleotides agree with TRBD2. The germline CDR1 and CDR2 sequences are SGDLS and YYNGEE. V shed 4 bases, J shed 1 base, and the junction held 7 bases outside the gene matches. CDR3 size: 16 residues. The CDR3 DNA reads TGTGCCAGCAGCCTTACCTTAGCGGGGGGCACAGATACGCAGTATTTT. Protein: CASSLTLAGGTDTQYF.

The chain joins TRBV7-2 to TRBJ2-5; 7 bases align to TRBD1. The CDR3 extends over 18 amino acids. The germline V gene has CDR1 SGHTA and CDR2 FQGNSA. Unmatched junction bases numbered 12, after V lost 0 bases and J lost 2 bases. This CDR3 is CASSLATGPGGIQETQYF. Here the CDR3 DNA reads TGTGCCAGCAGCTTAGCGACAGGGCCTGGGGGAATACAAGAGACCCAGTACTTC.

V and J are TRBV5-6 and TRBJ2-3; 11 bases align to TRBD2. CDR1 and CDR2 (germline): SGHDT, YYEEEE. CDR3 size: 15 residues. V dropped 3 bases and J dropped 4; count of bases not matched to a gene: 4. DNA of the CDR3: TGTGCCAGCAGCTATAGCGGGGGGGCCCCAGATACGCAGTATTTT. This gives the protein CASSYSGGAPDTQYF.

This clone occurred once. The CDR3 spells CASSLGALDRVSEQYF. CDR3 coding DNA: TGTGCCAGCAGCTTAGGGGCTTTGGACAGGGTATCCGAGCAGTACTTC. The rearrangement uses TRBV13 and TRBJ2-7, with TRBD1 matching over 8 bases. The CDR3 totals 16 residues. Germline CDR1 PRHDT, CDR2 FYEKMQ (reference sequence). With 0 bases clipped from V and 6 bases from J, the junction kept 10 bases outside the gene matches. Full variable domain (rest looked up from reference TRBV13 and TRBJ2-7): AAGVIQSPRHLIKEKRETATLKCYPIPRHDTVYWYQQGPGQDPQFLISFYEKMQSDKGSIPDRFSAQQFSDYHSELNMSSLELGDSALYFCASSLGALDRVSEQYFGPGTRLTVT.

The chain uses TRBV5-6 and TRBJ2-7, with D maybe TRBD2 (6 bases). The CDR3 spans 13 residues. Trimming cost V 0 bases and J 3 bases, with 7 bases left between them. CDR1 and CDR2 (germline): SGHDT, YYEEEE. This chain's CDR3 is CASSLGGGYEQYF. CDR3 sequence (DNA): TGTGCCAGCAGCTTGGGGGGAGGCTACGAGCAGTACTTC.

The chain links TRBV5-1 to TRBJ2-5; 8 nucleotides align to TRBD2. The germline CDR1 and CDR2 sequences are SGHRS and YFSETQ. V trimming: 1 base; J trimming: 4 bases; junction bases outside the gene matches: 6. This CDR3 is 15 amino acids long. This chain's CDR3 is CASSLSSGLGETQYF. The CDR3 DNA sequence: TGCGCCAGCAGCTTGTCTAGCGGGCTGGGAGAGACCCAGTACTTC.

This chain uses TRBV11-2 with TRBJ1-1, with D tentatively TRBD1 (5 bases). This CDR3 region has 16 residues. V was trimmed by 4 bases and J by 1 base, leaving 16 bases between them. Germline loops: CDR1 SGHAT, CDR2 FQNNGV. CDR3 sequence: CASSSEGWGRNTEAFF. CDR3 DNA sequence: TGTGCCAGCAGCTCTGAAGGATGGGGCCGGAACACTGAAGCTTTCTTT.

The rearrangement joins TRBV29-1 to TRBJ1-2; D not resolved. Per the germline V gene, CDR1 is SQVTM and CDR2 is ANQGSEA. Trimming took off 4 bases at V and 8 bases at J, with 14 bases between the two ends. The length of the CDR3 is 12 residues. The CDR3 coding sequence is TGCAGCGTTGGTGTGGAGGTTGGGGGCTACACCTTC. Its protein product is CSVGVEVGGYTF.

This rearrangement joins TRBV27 to TRBJ1-2; unclear D gene. The germline V and J ends were trimmed by 2 bases and 1 base, with 14 bases remaining between them. The germline V gene has CDR1 MNHEY and CDR2 SMNVEV (reference sequence). The CDR3 contains 16 residues. The chain's CDR3 is CASSLTVRAFNYGYTF. The CDR3 nucleotides are TGTGCCAGCAGTTTAACGGTGAGGGCTTTTAACTATGGCTACACCTTC.

The sample holds a few counts of this clone. The V gene is TRBV11-2, the J gene TRBJ1-1; D is perhaps TRBD1 (6 bases). Looked up from germline, CDR1 is SGHAT and CDR2 is FQNNGV. The CDR3 extends over 12 amino acids. The V gene lost 11 bases and the J gene lost 4 bases, with 14 bases spanning the gap. CDR3 region: CASDSRGTEAFF. For the CDR3, the DNA is TGTGCCTCGGACAGCCGTGGCACTGAAGCTTTCTTT.

The V call is TRBV6-2 or TRBV6-3, the J call TRBJ1-2; 9 nucleotides match TRBD1. This CDR3 comprises 15 residues. The trim removed 1 base at V and 4 bases at J, leaving 4 bases unmatched. Looked up from germline, CDR1 is MNHEY and CDR2 is SVGEGT. Here the CDR3 reads CASSYYRGQGYGYTF. For the CDR3, the DNA is TGTGCCAGCAGTTACTACAGGGGGCAAGGCTATGGCTACACCTTC.

The rearrangement joins TRBV27 to TRBJ1-2; TRBD1 matches 11 bases. The CDR3 covers 17 residues. After removal of 6 bases from V and 7 bases from J, the junction contained 16 bases not matched to a gene. CDR1 MNHEY and CDR2 SMNVEV come from the germline V gene (reference sequence). Here the CDR3 DNA reads TGTGCCAGCAGCACGTCCAGGACAGGGGGCGATTCAGGTGGCTACACCTTC. Amino acids: CASSTSRTGGDSGGYTF.

The V gene is TRBV6-1, the J gene TRBJ2-3; TRBD2 is a possible D gene (6 bases). The CDR3 is 16 residues long. CDR1 and CDR2 (germline): MNHNS, SASEGT. Trimming removed 2 bases at V and 1 base at J, with 13 bases between. The CDR3 sequence: CASSETGAGGTDTQYF. In DNA form, the CDR3 reads TGTGCCAGCAGTGAAACGGGAGCCGGAGGCACAGATACGCAGTATTTT.

The chain has TRBV9 and TRBJ1-2; D is possibly TRBD1 (5 bases). Germline lookup yields CDR1 SGDLS and CDR2 YYNGEE. CDR3 length: 14 residues. Trimming took off 0 bases at V and 2 bases at J, with 8 bases between the two ends. The CDR3 region has the DNA TGTGCCAGCAGCGTAGGGACACCCAACTATGGCTACACCTTC. It translates to CASSVGTPNYGYTF.

The CDR3: CASSYPRRTGHYGYTF. CDR3 bases: TGTGCCAGCAGTTACCCACGACGTACAGGGCACTATGGCTACACCTTC. This chain links TRBV6-2 or TRBV6-3 with TRBJ1-2, with D perhaps matching TRBD1 (6 bases). Trimming removed 2 bases from V and 3 bases from J, with 16 bases in between. CDR1 is MNHEY, CDR2 SVGEGT, per germline. The CDR3 length is 16 residues.

The rearrangement joins TRBV2 to TRBJ1-5; 8 bases are shared with TRBD1. The CDR3 runs 14 residues. The V gene's germline CDR1 is SNHLY and CDR2 FYNNEI. V trimming: 3 bases; J trimming: 5 bases; junction bases outside the gene matches: 3. The CDR3 region is CASSERQGYQPQHF. The CDR3, as DNA: TGTGCCAGCAGTGAGCGACAGGGGTATCAGCCCCAGCATTTT.

This clone was seen a few times. The chain links TRBV5-4 to TRBJ2-1; no definite D call. V was pared by 2 bases and J by 7 bases, with 10 bases between. The CDR3 runs to 13 residues. Germline lookup yields CDR1 SGHNT and CDR2 YYREEE (reference sequence). The CDR3 DNA is TGTGCCAGCAGCTTATCCGGTGGTAATGAGCAGTTCTTC. Translated, it gives CASSLSGGNEQFF.

The V call is TRBV3-1 (or the pseudogene TRBV3-2), the J call TRBJ2-7; the match to TRBD1 covers 8 bases. J was trimmed by 0 bases and V by 1 base; bases with no gene match: 2. The V gene's germline CDR1 is LGHDT and CDR2 YNNKEL (reference sequence). The CDR3 runs 15 residues. Here the CDR3 reads CASSQGTGGSYEQYF. The CDR3 coding sequence is TGTGCCAGCAGCCAAGGAACAGGGGGCTCCTACGAGCAGTACTTC.

V usage is TRBV7-8 and J usage is TRBJ1-6; D is ambiguous. The CDR3 runs 13 residues. The ends were cut back, 1 base at V and 7 bases at J, with 5 bases in the middle. Germline V CDR1 and CDR2: SGHVS, FQNEAQ. CDR3 DNA: TGTGCCAGCAGCTTAGGTCCGAATTCACCCCTCCACTTT. Protein: CASSLGPNSPLHF.

V gene TRBV5-5 combines with J gene TRBJ1-1; TRBD1 matches at 8 bases. Germline trimming cut 6 bases from V and 4 bases from J; bases unmatched to any gene: 8. The CDR3 has 14 amino acids. Per the germline V gene, CDR1 is SGHKS and CDR2 is YYEKEE (reference sequence). CDR3 DNA sequence: TGTGCCAGCACCAGGGGGACAGGAAGCACTGAAGCTTTCTTT. Translation gives CASTRGTGSTEAFF.